Listed below are T cell receptor beta chains from one sample, sequenced in a study of T cells in Graves' hyperthyroidism and ophthalmopathy. From the multiplex PCR reads, TCRdb called clonotypes with MiXCR, one entry per CDR3 protein. The sample carries 500,000 to 750,000 distinct CDR3 sequences, roughly 14% recorded once. Sequencing was done on a sample of blood. The receptor source for this set is a woman aged 30 to 39 with Graves' hyperthyroidism. Both conserved end residues are part of each CDR3. The listing skips clone size in some rows; elsewhere it reads once, few, many or a size class.

CASSPFAGLLPDTQYF	16	TRBV28	TRBJ2-3	many
CASSPTDKTYEQYF	14	TRBV7-8	TRBJ2-7	many
CASSPLVGLAGTDTQYF	17	TRBV7-9	TRBJ2-3	once
CASSPTTTGGSQPQHF	16	TRBV28	TRBJ1-5	-
CASSYFRLAGGRSEQFF	17	TRBV6-2/TRBV6-3	TRBJ2-1	few
CATGRDRSGETQYF	14	TRBV15	TRBJ2-5	-
CSVESSGLDNEQFF	14	TRBV29-1	TRBJ2-1	few
CSASHPRQNPYEQYF	15	TRBV20-1	TRBJ2-7	-
CASSLIEGQNEKLFF	15	TRBV7-6	TRBJ1-4	few
CASSLLGDGELFF	13	TRBV7-3	TRBJ2-2	few
CASSQWDLNTGELFF	15	TRBV3-1	TRBJ2-2	-
CASTLLRSSGNTIYF	15	TRBV6-1	TRBJ1-3	few
CASSHRGLEGYINEQFF	17	TRBV4-3	TRBJ2-1	-
CASSGIGMGQGNTYEQFF	18	TRBV2	TRBJ2-1	many
CASSPFTGEAYNEQFF	16	TRBV28	TRBJ2-1	many
CASSLEGLGNQPQHF	15	TRBV5-6	TRBJ1-5	-
CASSRTGVPSYEQYF	15	TRBV27	TRBJ2-7	-
CASSHLGRTDTQYF	14	TRBV14	TRBJ2-3	-
CASSEPTSGRAGTGELFF	18	TRBV5-1	TRBJ2-2	-
CASSYQSQETQYF	13	TRBV6-6	TRBJ2-5	-
CASRVRLGGRYNEQFF	16	TRBV19	TRBJ2-1	few
CASSQGTGNEKLFF	14	TRBV5-1	TRBJ1-4	few
CASSEWRRGGETQYF	15	TRBV2	TRBJ2-5	many
CASNGRLTGADADTQYF	17	TRBV19	TRBJ2-3	few
CSATDPNLLAGGPYEQYF	18	TRBV20-1	TRBJ2-7	many
CASTNQPYNEQFF	13	TRBV19	TRBJ2-1	many
CSGCGGQGYYNEQFF	15	TRBV29-1	TRBJ2-1	many
CASGGTDYEQYF	12	TRBV2	TRBJ2-7	many
CASSLVGGRGTDTQYF	16	TRBV7-2	TRBJ2-3	many
CASSPPHRTGELFF	14	TRBV3-1	TRBJ2-2	many
CATSDWGTSVSPEQYF	16	TRBV24-1	TRBJ2-7	-
CASSYLLLEREAYRDEQFF	19	TRBV6-2/TRBV6-3	TRBJ2-1	many
CASSLSVPAGDGYTF	15	TRBV27	TRBJ1-2	-
CASRKTTSGRDYEQYF	16	TRBV10-2	TRBJ2-7	many
CATSNLAGGTDTQYF	15	TRBV24-1	TRBJ2-3	many
CASSLAHPGQGGNIQYF	17	TRBV28	TRBJ2-4	-
CASSWGRGPRDTQYF	15	TRBV5-6	TRBJ2-3	-
CASSYSGTESEQYF	14	TRBV6-6	TRBJ2-7	many
CASRPSNRPQHF	12	TRBV6-5	TRBJ1-5	-
CSARDWGGIFYNEQFF	16	TRBV20-1	TRBJ2-1	many
CASSQDLRGQIITYEQYF	18	TRBV4-1	TRBJ2-7	-
CASALTVAGGSYEQYF	16	TRBV27	TRBJ2-7	-
CASSLGASNQPQHF	14	TRBV4-1	TRBJ1-5	-
CASSFRWSEAFF	12	TRBV12-3/TRBV12-4	TRBJ1-1	few
CASSLTVMNTEAFF	14	TRBV7-8	TRBJ1-1	many
CASSLAWEQFF	11	TRBV11-2	TRBJ2-1	many